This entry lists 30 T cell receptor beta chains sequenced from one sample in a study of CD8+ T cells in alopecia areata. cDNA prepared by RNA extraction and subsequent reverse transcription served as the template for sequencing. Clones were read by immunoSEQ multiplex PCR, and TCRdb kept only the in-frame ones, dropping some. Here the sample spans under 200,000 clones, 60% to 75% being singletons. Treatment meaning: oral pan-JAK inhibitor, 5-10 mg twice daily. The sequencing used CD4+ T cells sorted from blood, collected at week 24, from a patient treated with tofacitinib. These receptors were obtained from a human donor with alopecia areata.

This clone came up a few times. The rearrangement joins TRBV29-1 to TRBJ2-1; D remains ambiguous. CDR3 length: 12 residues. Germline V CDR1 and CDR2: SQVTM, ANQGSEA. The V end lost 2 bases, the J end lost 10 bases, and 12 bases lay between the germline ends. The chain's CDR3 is CSVEMWRQEQFF. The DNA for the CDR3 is TGCAGCGTTGAAATGTGGCGTCAGGAGCAGTTCTTC.

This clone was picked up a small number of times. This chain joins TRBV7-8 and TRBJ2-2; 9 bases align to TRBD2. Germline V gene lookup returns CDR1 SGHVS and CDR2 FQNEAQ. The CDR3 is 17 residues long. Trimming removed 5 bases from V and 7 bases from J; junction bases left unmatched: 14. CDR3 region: CASSKRGLAGSHGELFF. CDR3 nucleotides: TGTGCCAGCAGCAAAAGAGGGCTAGCGGGGAGTCACGGGGAGCTGTTTTTT.

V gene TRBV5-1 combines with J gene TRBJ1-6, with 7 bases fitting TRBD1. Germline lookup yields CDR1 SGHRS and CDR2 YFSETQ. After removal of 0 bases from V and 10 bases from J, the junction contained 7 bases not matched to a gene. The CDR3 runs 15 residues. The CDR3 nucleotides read TGCGCCAGCAGCTTGGAAGGGGGACAGTCGTCACCCCTCCACTTT. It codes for CASSLEGGQSSPLHF.

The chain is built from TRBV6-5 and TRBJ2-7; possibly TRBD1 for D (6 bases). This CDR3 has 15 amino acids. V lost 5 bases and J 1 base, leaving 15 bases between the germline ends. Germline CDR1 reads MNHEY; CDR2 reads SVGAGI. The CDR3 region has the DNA TGTGCCAGCAGTACAGCCGGGACACCGTCCTACGAGCAGTACTTC. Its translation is CASSTAGTPSYEQYF.

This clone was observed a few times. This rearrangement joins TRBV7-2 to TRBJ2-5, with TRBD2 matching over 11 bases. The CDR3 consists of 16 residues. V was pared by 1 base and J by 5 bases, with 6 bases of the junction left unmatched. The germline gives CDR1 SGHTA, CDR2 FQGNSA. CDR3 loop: CASSLVSGGAWETQYF. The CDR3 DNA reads TGTGCCAGCAGCTTAGTTAGCGGGGGGGCCTGGGAGACCCAGTACTTC.

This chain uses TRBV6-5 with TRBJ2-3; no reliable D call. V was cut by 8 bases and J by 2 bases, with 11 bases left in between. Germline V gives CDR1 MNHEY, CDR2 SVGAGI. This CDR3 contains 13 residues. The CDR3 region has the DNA TGTGCCAGCCGTTCACCTAACACAGATACGCAGTATTTT. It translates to CASRSPNTDTQYF.

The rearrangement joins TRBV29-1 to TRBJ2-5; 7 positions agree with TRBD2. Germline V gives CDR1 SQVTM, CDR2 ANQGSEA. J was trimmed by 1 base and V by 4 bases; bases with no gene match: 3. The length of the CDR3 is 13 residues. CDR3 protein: CSVGGGAQETQYF. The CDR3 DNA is TGCAGCGTTGGCGGGGGAGCCCAAGAGACCCAGTACTTC.

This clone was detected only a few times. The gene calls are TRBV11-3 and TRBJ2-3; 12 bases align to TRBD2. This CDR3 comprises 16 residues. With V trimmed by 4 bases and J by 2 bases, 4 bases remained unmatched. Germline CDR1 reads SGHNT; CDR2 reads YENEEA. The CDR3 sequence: CASSSGLAGLTDTQYF. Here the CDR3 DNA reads TGTGCCAGCAGCTCAGGACTAGCGGGGCTCACAGATACGCAGTATTTT.

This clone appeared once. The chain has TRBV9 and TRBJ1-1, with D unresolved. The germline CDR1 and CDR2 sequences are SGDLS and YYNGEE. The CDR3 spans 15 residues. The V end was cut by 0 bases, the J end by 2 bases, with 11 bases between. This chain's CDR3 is CASSVATQLNTEAFF. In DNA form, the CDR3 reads TGTGCCAGCAGCGTAGCTACGCAGCTAAACACTGAAGCTTTCTTT.

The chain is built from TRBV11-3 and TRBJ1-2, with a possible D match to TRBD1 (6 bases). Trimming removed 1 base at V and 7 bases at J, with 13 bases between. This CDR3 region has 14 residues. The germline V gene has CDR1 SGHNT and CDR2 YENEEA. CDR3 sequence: CASSLGGRGSGYTF. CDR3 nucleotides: TGTGCCAGCAGCTTAGGAGGCAGGGGAAGTGGCTACACCTTC.

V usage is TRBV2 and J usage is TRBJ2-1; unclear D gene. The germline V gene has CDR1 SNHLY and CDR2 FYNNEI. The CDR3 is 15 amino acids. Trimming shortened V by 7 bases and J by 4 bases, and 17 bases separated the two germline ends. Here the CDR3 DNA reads TGTGCCAGCAATGACTTAGGGCCCTTATACAATGAGCAGTTCTTC. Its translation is CASNDLGPLYNEQFF.

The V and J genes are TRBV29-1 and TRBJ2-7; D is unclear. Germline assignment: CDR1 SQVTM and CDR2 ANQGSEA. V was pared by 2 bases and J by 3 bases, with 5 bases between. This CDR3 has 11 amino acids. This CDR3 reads CSVEHGYEQYF. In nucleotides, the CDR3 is TGCAGCGTTGAACACGGCTACGAGCAGTACTTC.

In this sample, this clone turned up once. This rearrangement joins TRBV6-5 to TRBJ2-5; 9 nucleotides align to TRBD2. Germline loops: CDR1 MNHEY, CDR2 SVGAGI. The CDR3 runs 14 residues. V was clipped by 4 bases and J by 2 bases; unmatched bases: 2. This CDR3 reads CASSFSGGQETQYF. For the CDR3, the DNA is TGTGCCAGCAGTTTTAGCGGGGGACAAGAGACCCAGTACTTC.

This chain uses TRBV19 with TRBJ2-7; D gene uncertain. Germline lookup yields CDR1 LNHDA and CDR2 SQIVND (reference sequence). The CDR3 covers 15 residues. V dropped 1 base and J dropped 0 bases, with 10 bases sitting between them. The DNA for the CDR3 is TGTGCCAGTAGTATAGTAGGCCGATCCTCCTACGAGCAGTACTTC. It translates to CASSIVGRSSYEQYF. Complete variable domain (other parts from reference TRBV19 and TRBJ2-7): DGGITQSPKYLFRKEGQNVTLSCEQNLNHDAMYWYRQDPGQGLRLIYYSQIVNDFQKGDIAEGYSVSREKKESFPLTVTSAQKNPTAFYLCASSIVGRSSYEQYFGPGTRLTVT.

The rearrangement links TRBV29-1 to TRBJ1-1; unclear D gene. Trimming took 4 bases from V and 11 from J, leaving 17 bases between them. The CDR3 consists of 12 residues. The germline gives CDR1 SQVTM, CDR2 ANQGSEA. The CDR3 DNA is TGCAGCGTTGTCGTCGGGGTATCGAACGCTTTCTTT. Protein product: CSVVVGVSNAFF.

CDR3 coding DNA: TGCAGCGTTGAAGATCGTCGCACAGATACGCAGTATTTT. Encoded protein: CSVEDRRTDTQYF. The rearrangement links TRBV29-1 to TRBJ2-3; no clear D. The CDR3 sequence is 13 residues long. Trimming took off 0 bases at V and 1 base at J, with 5 bases between the two ends. Germline V gene data show CDR1 as SQVTM and CDR2 as ANQGSEA.

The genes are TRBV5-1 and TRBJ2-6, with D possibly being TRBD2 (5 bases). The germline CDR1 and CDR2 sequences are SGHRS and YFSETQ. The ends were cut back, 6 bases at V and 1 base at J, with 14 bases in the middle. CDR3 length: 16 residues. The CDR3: CASIPGITSGANVLTF. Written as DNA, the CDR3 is TGCGCCAGCATCCCCGGGATAACGTCTGGGGCCAACGTCCTGACTTTC.

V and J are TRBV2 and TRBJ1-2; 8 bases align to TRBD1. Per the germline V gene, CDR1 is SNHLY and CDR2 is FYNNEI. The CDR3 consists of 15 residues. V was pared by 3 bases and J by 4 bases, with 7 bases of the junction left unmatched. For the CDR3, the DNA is TGTGCCAGCAGTGAGGACAGGGCGAAGGGCTATGGCTACACCTTC. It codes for CASSEDRAKGYGYTF.

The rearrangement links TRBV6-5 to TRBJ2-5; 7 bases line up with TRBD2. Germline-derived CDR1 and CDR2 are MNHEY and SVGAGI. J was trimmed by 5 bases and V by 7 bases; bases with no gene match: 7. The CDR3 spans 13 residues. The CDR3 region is CASTDAGVETQYF. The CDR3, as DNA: TGTGCCAGCACCGACGCGGGGGTGGAGACCCAGTACTTC.

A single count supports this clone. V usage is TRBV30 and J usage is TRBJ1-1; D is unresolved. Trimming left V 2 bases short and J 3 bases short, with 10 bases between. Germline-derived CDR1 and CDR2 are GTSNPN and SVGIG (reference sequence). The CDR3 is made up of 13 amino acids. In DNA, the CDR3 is TGTGCCTGGAGTCGGAGGGCGGACACTGAAGCTTTCTTT. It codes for CAWSRRADTEAFF.

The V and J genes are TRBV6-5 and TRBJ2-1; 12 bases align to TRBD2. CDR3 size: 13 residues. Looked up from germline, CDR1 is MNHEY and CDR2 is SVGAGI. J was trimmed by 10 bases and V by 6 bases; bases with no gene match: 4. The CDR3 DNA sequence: TGTGCCAGCAGCCTAGGACTAGCGGGGGAGCAGTTCTTC. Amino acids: CASSLGLAGEQFF.

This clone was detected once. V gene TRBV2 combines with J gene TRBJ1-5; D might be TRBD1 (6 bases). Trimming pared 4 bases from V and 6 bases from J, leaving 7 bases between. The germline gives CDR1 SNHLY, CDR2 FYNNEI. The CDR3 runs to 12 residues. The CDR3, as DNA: TGTGCCAGCAGTGGGGGGGCTCAGCCCCAGCATTTT. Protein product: CASSGGAQPQHF. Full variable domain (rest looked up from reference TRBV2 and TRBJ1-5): EPEVTQTPSHQVTQMGQEVILRCVPISNHLYFYWYRQILGQKVEFLVSFYNNEISEKSEIFDDQFSVERPDGSNFTLKIRSTKLEDSAMYFCASSGGAQPQHFGDGTRLSIL.

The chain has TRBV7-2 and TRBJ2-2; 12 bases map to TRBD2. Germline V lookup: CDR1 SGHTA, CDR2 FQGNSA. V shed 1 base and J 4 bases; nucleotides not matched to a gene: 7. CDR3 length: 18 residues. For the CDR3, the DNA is TGTGCCAGCAGCTTAGTTGCTAGCGGGGGGGCTGGCACCGGGGAGCTGTTTTTT. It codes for CASSLVASGGAGTGELFF.

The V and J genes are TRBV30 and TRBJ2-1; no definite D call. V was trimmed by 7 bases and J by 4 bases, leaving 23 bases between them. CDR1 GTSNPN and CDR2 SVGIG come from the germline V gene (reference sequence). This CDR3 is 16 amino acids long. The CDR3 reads CAYRTSRRPIYNEQFF. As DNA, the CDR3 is TGTGCCTACCGGACCTCACGTAGACCAATTTACAATGAGCAGTTCTTC.

In DNA, the CDR3 is TGTGCCAGCAGCCAGGTGAGAAGGACCACTGAAGCTTTCTTT. The encoded protein is CASSQVRRTTEAFF. The chain has TRBV11-3 and TRBJ1-1, with unresolved D. Trimming removed 5 bases at V and 4 bases at J, with 14 bases between. The CDR3 totals 14 residues. Germline CDR1 and CDR2: SGHNT and YENEEA. Looking up the rest from reference TRBV11-3 and TRBJ1-1 gives the full variable domain: EAGVVQSPRYKIIEKKQPVAFWCNPISGHNTLYWYLQNLGQGPELLIRYENEEAVDDSQLPKDRFSAERLKGVDSTLKIQPAELGDSAVYLCASSQVRRTTEAFFGQGTRLTVV.

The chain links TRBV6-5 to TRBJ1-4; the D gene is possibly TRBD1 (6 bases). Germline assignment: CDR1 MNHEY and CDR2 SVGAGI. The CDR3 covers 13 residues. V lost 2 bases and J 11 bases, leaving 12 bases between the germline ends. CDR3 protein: CASSYARGRKLFF. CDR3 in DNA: TGTGCCAGCAGTTACGCCAGGGGACGGAAACTGTTTTTT.

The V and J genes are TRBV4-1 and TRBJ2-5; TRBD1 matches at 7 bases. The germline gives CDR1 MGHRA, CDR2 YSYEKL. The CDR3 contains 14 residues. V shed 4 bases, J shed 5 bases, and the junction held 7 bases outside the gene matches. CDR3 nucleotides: TGCGCCAGCAGCCTCGACAGGGCCGGGGAGACCCAGTACTTC. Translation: CASSLDRAGETQYF.

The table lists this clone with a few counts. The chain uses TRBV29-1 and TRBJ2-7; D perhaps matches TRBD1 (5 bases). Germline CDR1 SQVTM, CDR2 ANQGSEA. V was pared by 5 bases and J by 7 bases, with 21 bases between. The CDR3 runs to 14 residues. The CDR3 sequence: CSVQTVDSPFEQYF. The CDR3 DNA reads TGCAGCGTTCAGACAGTAGATTCCCCCTTTGAGCAGTACTTC.

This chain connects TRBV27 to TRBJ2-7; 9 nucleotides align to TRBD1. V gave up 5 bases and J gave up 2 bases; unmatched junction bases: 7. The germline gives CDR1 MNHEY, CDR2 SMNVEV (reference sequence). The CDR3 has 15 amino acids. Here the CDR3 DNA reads TGTGCCAGCAGTCGCGGGGACAGGGTTCCCTACGAGCAGTACTTC. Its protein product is CASSRGDRVPYEQYF.

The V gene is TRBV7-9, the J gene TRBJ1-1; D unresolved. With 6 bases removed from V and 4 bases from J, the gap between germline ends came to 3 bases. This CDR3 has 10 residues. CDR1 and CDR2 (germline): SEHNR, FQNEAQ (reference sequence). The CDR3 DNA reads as TGTGCCAGCAGTCTCACTGAAGCTTTCTTT. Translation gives CASSLTEAFF.